These 26 T cell receptor beta chains came from one sample sequenced in a study of Graves' ophthalmopathy and Graves' hyperthyroidism. RNA transcripts were the source from which TCR beta CDR3 regions were amplified. HTBI primers primed a first-round RT-PCR, and a second-round multiplex PCR followed. One entry per CDR3 protein, called by TCRdb with MiXCR from the multiplex PCR reads. The sample includes roughly 220,000 distinct CDR3 sequences, 45% of them seen just once. Sequenced material: peripheral blood. These receptors originate from an adult man with Graves' ophthalmopathy.

This chain joins TRBV4-2 and TRBJ1-2; possibly TRBD1 for D (5 bases). The V end was cut by 4 bases, the J end by 5 bases, with 17 bases between. Germline V lookup: CDR1 LGHNA, CDR2 YNFKEQ. This CDR3 is built from 15 residues. CDR3 region: CASSPWGRLGYGYTF. CDR3 bases: TGTGCCAGCAGCCCGTGGGGCCGCCTAGGGTATGGCTACACCTTC.

CDR3 bases: TGCAGCGTTGGTGATCCTTCTCCCGGGTACAATGAGCAGTTCTTC. Protein: CSVGDPSPGYNEQFF. The J gene is TRBJ2-7, the V gene TRBV29-1; no firm D call. The J call is doubtful: the DNA matches TRBJ2-1 better. This CDR3 is 15 amino acids long. Germline CDR1 reads SQVTM; CDR2 reads ANQGSEA.

The chain joins TRBV24-1 to TRBJ2-7; D gene unclear. The CDR3 is 14 residues long. CDR1 and CDR2 (germline): KGHDR, SFDVKD. V was pared by 3 bases and J by 7 bases, with 15 bases between. This chain's CDR3 is CATSDPRPVWEQYF. CDR3 bases: TGTGCCACCAGTGATCCCCGACCGGTCTGGGAGCAGTACTTC.

This chain links TRBV11-2 with TRBJ1-6; D is possibly TRBD1 (5 bases). V was pared by 3 bases and J by 7 bases, with 10 bases between. The CDR3 length is 14 residues. Germline V lookup: CDR1 SGHAT, CDR2 FQNNGV. This CDR3 reads CASSLGDPNSPLHF. The CDR3 nucleotides are TGTGCCAGCAGCTTGGGGGACCCAAATTCACCCCTCCACTTT.

Only a few counts were recorded for this clonotype. The CDR3 loop is CASSLDWSETQYF. In nucleotides, the CDR3 is TGTGCCAGCAGCTTAGACTGGAGTGAGACCCAGTACTTC. This chain links TRBV7-3 with TRBJ2-5; D gene unclear. CDR3 length equals 13 residues. Trimming left V 2 bases short and J 5 bases short, with 9 bases between. Per the germline V gene, CDR1 is SGHTA and CDR2 is FQGTGA.

The chain has TRBV11-2 and TRBJ2-2; D gene unclear. V lost 4 bases and J 3 bases, leaving 3 bases between the germline ends. The germline gives CDR1 SGHAT, CDR2 FQNNGV. This CDR3 region has 12 residues. Here the CDR3 DNA reads TGTGCCAGCAGCTCCGACACCGGGGAGCTGTTTTTT. Translation: CASSSDTGELFF.

V and J are TRBV28 and TRBJ1-5, with a possible D match to TRBD1 (5 bases). CDR1 is MDHEN, CDR2 SYDVKM, per germline. The V and J ends lost 3 bases and 4 bases respectively, with 13 bases between them. The CDR3 is 15 residues long. The CDR3 spells CASSLRAGNNQPQHF. The CDR3 DNA reads TGTGCCAGCAGTTTGCGGGCAGGGAATAATCAGCCCCAGCATTTT.

This chain uses TRBV7-9 with TRBJ2-2; D is ambiguous. V lost 1 base and J 7 bases, leaving 10 bases between the germline ends. CDR3 length equals 14 residues. The germline CDR1 and CDR2 sequences are SEHNR and FQNEAQ (reference sequence). The CDR3 protein is CASSLDLWHGELFF. The CDR3 coding sequence is TGTGCCAGCAGCTTAGATCTCTGGCACGGGGAGCTGTTTTTT. The whole variable domain, remainder taken from reference TRBV7-9 and TRBJ2-2, is DTGVSQNPRHKITKRGQNVTFRCDPISEHNRLYWYRQTLGQGPEFLTYFQNEAQLEKSRLLSDRFSAERPKGSFSTLEIQRTEQGDSAMYLCASSLDLWHGELFFGEGSRLTVL.

The J gene is TRBJ1-5, the V gene TRBV2, with no clear D. The ends were cut back, 5 bases at V and 0 bases at J, with 14 bases in the middle. Germline V CDR1 and CDR2: SNHLY, FYNNEI. The CDR3 covers 16 residues. CDR3 amino acids: CASSPRERYSNQPQHF. The CDR3 DNA reads as TGTGCCAGCAGTCCCCGGGAGAGATATAGCAATCAGCCCCAGCATTTT.

On this clonotype: A junction boundary mismatches the germline segment, possibly from a read error. The rearrangement links TRBV2 to TRBJ2-7; D not resolved. The CDR3 length is 12 residues. The germline V gene has CDR1 SNHLY and CDR2 FYNNEI. The CDR3 coding sequence is TGCGCCAGCAGCCCCCTTTGGGGCGAGCAGTACTTC. The encoded protein is CASSPLWGEQYF.

The chain links TRBV10-2 to TRBJ2-7, with 12 bases aligning to TRBD2. Germline V lookup: CDR1 WSHSY, CDR2 SAAADI. J gave up 7 bases and V 7 bases, and 8 bases lay outside the gene matches. The CDR3 extends over 14 amino acids. This CDR3 is CASKGLAGLWEQYF. The CDR3 nucleotides are TGCGCCAGCAAAGGACTAGCGGGACTCTGGGAGCAGTACTTC.

This clonotype was observed many times. The gene calls are TRBV29-1 and TRBJ1-2, with 8 bases matching TRBD1. This CDR3 is built from 14 residues. CDR1 and CDR2 (germline): SQVTM, ANQGSEA. After removal of 1 base from V and 7 bases from J, the junction contained 8 bases not matched to a gene. This CDR3 reads CSVEGRTGWGGYTF. The CDR3 DNA reads TGCAGCGTTGAAGGGAGGACAGGGTGGGGTGGCTACACCTTC.

This chain connects TRBV7-2 to TRBJ2-5, with D possibly being TRBD2 (6 bases). The V end lost 5 bases, the J end lost 3 bases, and 19 bases lay between the germline ends. Germline V gene lookup returns CDR1 SGHTA and CDR2 FQGNSA. The CDR3 totals 16 residues. The CDR3 region has the DNA TGTGCCAGCAGCCTGGGGGGTTTAGGATCGGAAGAGACCCAGTACTTC. Translated, it gives CASSLGGLGSEETQYF.

DNA of the CDR3: TGTGCCAGTAGTATGTGGATGGTCGGGGAGCTGTTTTTT. Translated: CASSMWMVGELFF. The gene calls are TRBV7-8 and TRBJ2-2; D is unclear. Per the germline V gene, CDR1 is SGHVS and CDR2 is FQNEAQ. The CDR3 sequence is 13 residues long. V lost 9 bases to trimming and J lost 7 bases, with 15 bases between them.

This clonotype was found once. Germline is not matched at one junction end, which may reflect a read error. This chain uses TRBV19 with TRBJ1-2; TRBD1 is a possible D gene (5 bases). The CDR3 runs to 13 residues. Germline-derived CDR1 and CDR2 are LNHDA and SQIVND (reference sequence). CDR3 in amino acids: CVSSSTANYGYTF. The CDR3 region has the DNA TGTGTCAGTAGCTCGACAGCTAACTATGGCTACACCTTC. The complete variable domain, with remaining parts taken from reference TRBV19 and TRBJ1-2, reads DGGITQSPKYLFRKEGQNVTLSCEQNLNHDAMYWYRQDPGQGLRLIYYSQIVNDFQKGDIAEGYSVSREKKESFPLTVTSAQKNPTAFYLCVSSSTANYGYTFGSGTRLTVV.

This clonotype has a handful of counts. This chain connects TRBV2 to TRBJ2-5; 7 bases fit TRBD1. The CDR3 is 13 residues long. After removal of 10 bases from V and 2 bases from J, the junction contained 7 bases not matched to a gene. The V gene's germline CDR1 is SNHLY and CDR2 FYNNEI. The CDR3 region is CANPTGSQETQYF. The CDR3 region has the DNA TGTGCCAACCCGACAGGGTCTCAAGAGACCCAGTACTTC.

The V and J genes are TRBV7-9 and TRBJ2-7; 8 positions agree with TRBD2. The CDR3 sequence is 13 residues long. With V trimmed by 5 bases and J by 5 bases, 5 bases remained unmatched. Germline V gene lookup returns CDR1 SEHNR and CDR2 FQNEAQ (reference sequence). The CDR3 protein is CASSQRGIDEQYF. The CDR3 coding sequence is TGTGCCAGCAGCCAGCGGGGGATCGACGAGCAGTACTTC.

The chain is built from TRBV12-5 and TRBJ2-2; 12 nucleotides align to TRBD2. With 5 bases clipped from V and 5 bases from J, the junction kept 9 bases outside the gene matches. The V gene's germline CDR1 is LGHNT and CDR2 FRNRAP. This CDR3 has 17 residues. CDR3 in amino acids: CASGRGLAGNITGELFF. In DNA, the CDR3 is TGTGCTAGTGGTCGAGGACTAGCGGGGAACATAACCGGGGAGCTGTTTTTT.

Turning to this clonotype: This CDR3 fails to terminate in the conserved phenylalanine or tryptophan, so it likely reflects a read error. This chain's CDR3 is CASSLGEARGLYEQYL. CDR3 nucleotides: TGTGCCAGCAGCCTAGGCGAGGCCAGGGGGCTGTACGAGCAGTACCTC. The chain carries TRBV7-9 and TRBJ2-7; 8 nucleotides match TRBD1. Unmatched junction bases numbered 13, after V lost 5 bases and J lost 4 bases. This CDR3 region has 16 residues. Per germline, CDR1 SEHNR and CDR2 FQNEAQ (reference sequence).

This clonotype was detected only once. V is TRBV19 and J is TRBJ2-2, with D tentatively TRBD1 (5 bases). Trimming pared 6 bases from V and 3 bases from J, leaving 17 bases between. The CDR3 consists of 16 residues. The V gene's germline CDR1 is LNHDA and CDR2 SQIVND (reference sequence). The CDR3 DNA follows: TGTGCCAGTAGCAGCCTCCTGACAGACCACACCGGGGAGCTGTTTTTT. Translated: CASSSLLTDHTGELFF.

The chain is built from TRBV20-1 and TRBJ1-1; 9 bases map to TRBD1. The CDR3 totals 15 residues. The V gene end was trimmed by 3 bases and the J gene end by 0 bases; junction bases not matched to a gene: 5. Per the germline V gene, CDR1 is DFQATT and CDR2 is SNEGSKA (reference sequence). In DNA, the CDR3 is TGCAGTGCTAGGGGGACAGGGCAGTTGAACACTGAAGCTTTCTTT. This sequence encodes CSARGTGQLNTEAFF.

This clonotype was found once. The chain is built from TRBV9 and TRBJ1-1; TRBD1 might be the D (5 bases). The V gene lost 4 bases and the J gene lost 4 bases, with 11 bases spanning the gap. Per the germline V gene, CDR1 is SGDLS and CDR2 is YYNGEE. The CDR3 sequence is 13 residues long. The CDR3 reads CASSRQLITEAFF. CDR3 DNA sequence: TGTGCCAGCAGCCGACAGCTCATCACTGAAGCTTTCTTT.

This chain joins TRBV12-3 or TRBV12-4 and TRBJ1-6; 9 nucleotides line up with TRBD1. V lost 6 bases and J lost 10; bases outside the gene matches: 10. The CDR3 length is 15 residues. For the CDR3, the DNA is TGTGCCAGCAGACACGGACAGGGGCTCGAATCACCCCTCCACTTT. Encoded protein: CASRHGQGLESPLHF.

The sample holds one count of this clonotype. The chain recombines TRBV5-1 with TRBJ1-1, with 10 nucleotides matching TRBD1. Germline CDR1 SGHRS, CDR2 YFSETQ. The CDR3 length is 16 residues. The junction had 12 bases not matched to a gene; V was cut back by 4 bases and J by 6 bases. CDR3 amino acids: CASSRGQGFNGAEAFF. CDR3 nucleotide sequence: TGCGCCAGCAGCAGGGGACAGGGGTTCAATGGGGCTGAAGCTTTCTTT. The full variable domain, its missing parts supplied by reference TRBV5-1 and TRBJ1-1, is KAGVTQTPRYLIKTRGQQVTLSCSPISGHRSVSWYQQTPGQGLQFLFEYFSETQRNKGNFPGRFSGRQFSNSRSEMNVSTLELGDSALYLCASSRGQGFNGAEAFFGQGTRLTVV.

The rearrangement links TRBV5-5 to TRBJ2-6; the D gene is possibly TRBD1 (6 bases). The germline V gene has CDR1 SGHKS and CDR2 YYEKEE (reference sequence). This CDR3 contains 16 residues. V was shortened by 2 bases and J by 5 bases, with 14 bases between the two germline ends. CDR3 nucleotides: TGTGCCAGCAGCTTTGCGAACAGGGCCAGGGCCAACGTCCTGACTTTC. As protein: CASSFANRARANVLTF.

This rearrangement joins TRBV5-1 to TRBJ1-2; D is possibly TRBD1 (5 bases). V was clipped by 0 bases and J by 4 bases, with 10 bases between them. The CDR3 is 14 amino acids. Germline-derived CDR1 and CDR2 are SGHRS and YFSETQ. CDR3 in amino acids: CASSLEGEGYGYTF. In DNA form, the CDR3 reads TGCGCCAGCAGCTTGGAAGGGGAAGGCTATGGCTACACCTTC.